What follows are 7 T cell receptor beta chains derived from one specimen sequenced in a study of response to subunit inactivated influenza vaccine. TCRdb passed the RT-PCR reads through MiXCR, listing each CDR3 protein once. The sample lists 500,000 or so distinct CDR3 sequences; 11% were seen once. This specimen was PBMCs from blood, taken roughly 45 days after vaccination. These receptors were taken from a man in his fifties who received an inactivated influenza vaccine.

This clonotype was counted once. J is TRBJ2-2 and V is TRBV6-5, with 12 nucleotides matching TRBD2. Germline CDR1 MNHEY, CDR2 SVGAGI. With 3 bases clipped from V and 7 bases from J, the junction kept 6 bases outside the gene matches. This CDR3 region has 16 residues. The DNA of the CDR3 is TGTGCCAGCAGTTATCTAGCGGGGGGGCCTGGCGGGGAGCTGTTTTTT. Translated: CASSYLAGGPGGELFF.

This clonotype was counted a few times. This chain connects TRBV20-1 to TRBJ2-3, with 8 bases fitting TRBD2. In germline, CDR1 is DFQATT, CDR2 SNEGSKA (reference sequence). V was pared by 2 bases and J by 6 bases, with 7 bases of the junction left unmatched. The CDR3 is made up of 14 amino acids. DNA of the CDR3: TGCAGTGCTAGACCTCCGACTAGCGCGGATACGCAGTATTTT. Its translation is CSARPPTSADTQYF.

The table lists this clonotype with many counts. This rearrangement joins TRBV7-9 to TRBJ2-3; a weak D match, TRBD2 (6 bases). V lost 5 bases and J 3 bases, leaving 12 bases between the germline ends. Germline V gene data show CDR1 as SEHNR and CDR2 as FQNEAQ (reference sequence). The CDR3 extends over 14 amino acids. The CDR3 DNA follows: TGTGCCAGCAGCGGAGGGGACTCGACAGATACGCAGTATTTT. The encoded protein is CASSGGDSTDTQYF.

This clonotype was seen many times. The V call is TRBV29-1, the J call TRBJ2-1; the D call may be TRBD1 or TRBD2 (6 bases each). Germline CDR1 SQVTM, CDR2 ANQGSEA. V gave up 2 bases and J gave up 0 bases, with 14 bases separating them. CDR3 size: 16 residues. The CDR3 here is CSVEPQRGLSYNEQFF. CDR3 sequence (DNA): TGCAGCGTTGAACCCCAACGGGGGCTCTCCTACAATGAGCAGTTCTTC.

The chain links TRBV28 to TRBJ2-2; D is perhaps TRBD2 (6 bases). With 6 bases removed from V and 5 bases from J, the gap between germline ends came to 16 bases. Looked up from germline, CDR1 is MDHEN and CDR2 is SYDVKM. The CDR3 contains 15 residues. The CDR3 DNA follows: TGTGCCAGCAGCTTCGGGAGAGGGGTGACCGGGGAGCTGTTTTTT. Its translation: CASSFGRGVTGELFF.

The chain recombines TRBV30 with TRBJ2-2; 8 positions match TRBD2. The germline gives CDR1 GTSNPN, CDR2 SVGIG (reference sequence). Unmatched junction bases numbered 8, after V lost 2 bases and J lost 6 bases. The CDR3 runs to 15 residues. The CDR3 loop is CAWSYGGAGSGELFF. The CDR3 nucleotides are TGTGCCTGGAGTTACGGGGGGGCCGGCTCCGGGGAGCTGTTTTTT.

The chain employs TRBV4-1 and TRBJ1-6, with no clear D. Trimming removed 3 bases at V and 0 bases at J, with 9 bases between. In germline, CDR1 is MGHRA, CDR2 YSYEKL. The CDR3 is 16 residues long. The CDR3 DNA follows: TGCGCCAGCAGCCAGACGTGGAGCTCCTATAATTCACCCCTCCACTTT. Protein sequence: CASSQTWSSYNSPLHF.